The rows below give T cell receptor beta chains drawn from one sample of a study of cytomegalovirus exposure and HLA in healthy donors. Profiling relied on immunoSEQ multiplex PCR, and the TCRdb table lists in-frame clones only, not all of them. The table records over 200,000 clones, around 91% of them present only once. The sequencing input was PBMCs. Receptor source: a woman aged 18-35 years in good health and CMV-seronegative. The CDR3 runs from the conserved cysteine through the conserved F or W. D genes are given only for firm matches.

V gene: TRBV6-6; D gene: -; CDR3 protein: CASSAISVPGIQYF
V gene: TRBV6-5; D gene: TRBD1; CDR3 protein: CASSYGTGQGAYEQFF
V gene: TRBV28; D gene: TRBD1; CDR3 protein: CASSTGQGGYTF
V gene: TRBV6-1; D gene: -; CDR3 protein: CASSEFSEYNEQFF
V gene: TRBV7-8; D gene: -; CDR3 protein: CASSLSVGDQPQHF
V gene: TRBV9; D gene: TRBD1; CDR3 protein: CASSASQGYGDTQYF
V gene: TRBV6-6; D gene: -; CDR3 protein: CASSYGRANEKLFF
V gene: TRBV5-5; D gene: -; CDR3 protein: CASSLNWDISYEQYF
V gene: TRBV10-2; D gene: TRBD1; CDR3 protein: CASTPGQFYEQYF
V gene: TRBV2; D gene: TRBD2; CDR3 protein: CASSGGGDTQYF
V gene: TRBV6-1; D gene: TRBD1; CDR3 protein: CASSGGQGGETQYF
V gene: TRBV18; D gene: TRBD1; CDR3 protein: CASSRDRNNNEQFF
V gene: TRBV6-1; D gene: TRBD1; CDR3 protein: CASSEPGQGHEQYF
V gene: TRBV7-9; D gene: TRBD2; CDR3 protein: CASRSSRSGARQETQYF
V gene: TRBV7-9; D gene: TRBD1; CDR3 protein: CASSLGQNNEQFF
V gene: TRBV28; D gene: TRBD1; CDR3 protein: CASRKTGVATGNIQYF
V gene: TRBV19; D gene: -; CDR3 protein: CASSAGRAYGYTF
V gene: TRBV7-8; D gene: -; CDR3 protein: CASSLDSQGVAGELFF
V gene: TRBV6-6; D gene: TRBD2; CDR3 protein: CASILNSGVNEQFF
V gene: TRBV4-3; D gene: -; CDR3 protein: CASSQDTRGTSTDTQYF
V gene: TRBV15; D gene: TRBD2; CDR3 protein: CATSRVSGTPGGTQYF
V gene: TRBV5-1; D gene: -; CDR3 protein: CASSVQGDFGNTIYF
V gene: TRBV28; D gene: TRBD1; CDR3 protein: CASGLPGQGNTEAFF
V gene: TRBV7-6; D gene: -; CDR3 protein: CASSLAAGVSSNTGELFF
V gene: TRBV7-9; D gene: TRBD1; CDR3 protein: CASRSGGTEQYF
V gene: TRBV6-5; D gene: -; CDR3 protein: CASSYLVSNSGTEAFF
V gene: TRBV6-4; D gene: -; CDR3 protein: CASSDSGGLRNEQFF
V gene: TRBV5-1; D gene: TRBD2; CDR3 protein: CASSLVTSGVNEQFF
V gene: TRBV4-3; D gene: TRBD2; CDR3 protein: CASSQERSSGGQYEQFF